The 15 T cell receptor beta chains reported below all come from one sample, sequenced in a study of T cells in tuberculosis. Assay used: immunoSEQ multiplex PCR; TCRdb lists only in-frame clones, some missing. The data hold under 50,000 clones, with less than 95% observed a single time. The time point denotes: new active TB diagnosis, blood taken before or within 7 days of starting treatment. The specimen was PBMCs, collected at tuberculosis diagnosis. The receptors shown here come from an adult with tuberculosis.

This chain links TRBV15 with TRBJ2-7; the D is unclear. The germline V and J ends were trimmed by 0 bases and 0 bases, with 3 bases remaining between them. Germline CDR1 LNHNV, CDR2 YYDKDF (reference sequence). This CDR3 contains 13 residues. The CDR3 is CATSRDFSYEQYF. The CDR3 DNA sequence: TGTGCCACCAGCAGAGACTTCTCCTACGAGCAGTACTTC. Drawing the rest from reference TRBV15 and TRBJ2-7, the complete variable domain is DAMVIQNPRYQVTQFGKPVTLSCSQTLNHNVMYWYQQKSSQAPKLLFHYYDKDFNNEADTPDNFQSRRPNTSFCFLDIRSPGLGDTAMYLCATSRDFSYEQYFGPGTRLTVT.

This clone was picked up one time. V gene TRBV29-1 combines with J gene TRBJ1-3; 9 nucleotides agree with TRBD1. V trimming: 6 bases; J trimming: 2 bases; junction bases outside the gene matches: 8. The CDR3 sequence is 15 residues long. Germline-derived CDR1 and CDR2 are SQVTM and ANQGSEA. CDR3 in DNA: TGCAGCGTCGATGACAGGGGGTCACCTGGAAACACCATATATTTT. This codes for CSVDDRGSPGNTIYF.

The DNA of the CDR3 is TGTGCCAGCAGCCGTTGGGCCCACGAGCAGTACTTC. Translating it yields CASSRWAHEQYF. The J gene is TRBJ2-7, the V gene TRBV9, with unresolved D. CDR3 length: 12 residues. Germline CDR1 is SGDLS and CDR2 is YYNGEE. V lost 4 bases and J lost 5, with 10 bases in between.

The V and J genes are TRBV2 and TRBJ2-1; 9 bases fit TRBD2. CDR3 size: 14 residues. Trimming took 5 bases from V and 8 from J; bases not matched to a gene: 7. Germline loops: CDR1 SNHLY, CDR2 FYNNEI. Written as DNA, the CDR3 is TGTGCCAGCAGTTTAGCGGGGGTCAGCTATGAGCAGTTCTTC. It encodes CASSLAGVSYEQFF.

This chain joins TRBV30 and TRBJ2-2; 8 nucleotides agree with TRBD2. This CDR3 has 15 residues. The germline V gene has CDR1 GTSNPN and CDR2 SVGIG (reference sequence). Trimming cost V 0 bases and J 6 bases; bases outside gene matches: 6. The CDR3 DNA reads as TGTGCCTGGAGTGTACGGCGGGGGGTTTCCGGGGAGCTGTTTTTT. Amino acids: CAWSVRRGVSGELFF.

V and J are TRBV19 and TRBJ1-3; D is possibly TRBD1 (5 bases). Trimming removed 7 bases from V and 4 bases from J, with 14 bases in between. Per the germline V gene, CDR1 is LNHDA and CDR2 is SQIVND (reference sequence). This CDR3 is 14 amino acids long. CDR3 protein: CASNAGREGNTIYF. CDR3 nucleotide sequence: TGTGCCAGTAATGCGGGGCGAGAAGGAAACACCATATATTTT.

The chain recombines TRBV21-1 with TRBJ2-5; TRBD1, the table's D call, lacks a check against the DNA. TRBV21-1 is a recognized pseudogene. The CDR3 extends over 14 amino acids. The CDR3 protein is CASSKERGQETQYF. The CDR3 bases are TGTGCCAGCAGCAAAGAAAGGGGACAAGAGACCCAGTACTTC.

The rearrangement uses TRBV7-2 and TRBJ1-5; the D is unclear. Germline V gene sequence: CDR1 SGHTA, CDR2 FQGNSA. This CDR3 region has 14 residues. With 4 bases removed from V and 5 bases from J, the gap between germline ends came to 12 bases. CDR3 nucleotide sequence: TGTGCCAGCAGCTCCCGGTCCGGGGATCAGCCCCAGCATTTT. Translation gives CASSSRSGDQPQHF.

The gene calls are TRBV7-2 and TRBJ1-2; D is unclear. V lost 5 bases to trimming and J lost 4 bases, with 8 bases between them. CDR1 and CDR2 from the germline V gene are SGHTA and FQGNSA. The CDR3 is made up of 12 amino acids. The CDR3 DNA follows: TGTGCCAGCAGCGCTGGGAGCTATGGCTACACCTTC. Translated: CASSAGSYGYTF. The complete variable domain, with remaining parts taken from reference TRBV7-2 and TRBJ1-2, reads GAGVSQSPSNKVTEKGKDVELRCDPISGHTALYWYRQSLGQGLEFLIYFQGNSAPDKSGLPSDRFSAERTGGSVSTLTIQRTQQEDSAVYLCASSAGSYGYTFGSGTRLTVV.

The gene calls are TRBV5-1 and TRBJ1-6; D possibly corresponds to TRBD1 (5 bases). The germline V and J ends were trimmed by 4 bases and 6 bases, with 17 bases remaining between them. CDR1 and CDR2 (germline): SGHRS, YFSETQ. CDR3 length equals 16 residues. CDR3 DNA: TGCGCCAGCAGCCCCGAAGCGGGGACGGCTAATTCACCCCTCCACTTT. As protein: CASSPEAGTANSPLHF.

This rearrangement joins TRBV7-9 to TRBJ1-6; 9 positions agree with TRBD1. Losses at the gene ends were 5 bases for V and 9 bases for J; bases not matched to a gene: 2. Germline CDR1 and CDR2: SEHNR and FQNEAQ (reference sequence). The CDR3 extends over 13 amino acids. The CDR3, as DNA: TGTGCCAGCAGCCCGGGACAGGGTTCACCCCTCCACTTT. This sequence encodes CASSPGQGSPLHF.

V is TRBV2 and J is TRBJ2-1, with a weak D call TRBD1 (7 bases). V lost 3 bases and J 7 bases, leaving 13 bases between the germline ends. The CDR3 runs to 14 residues. In germline, CDR1 is SNHLY, CDR2 FYNNEI. The CDR3 here is CASSDPRGVNEQFF. The CDR3 DNA reads as TGTGCCAGCAGTGATCCCAGGGGGGTAAATGAGCAGTTCTTC.

In this sample, this clone turned up once. V gene TRBV9 combines with J gene TRBJ2-3; 11 bases agree with TRBD2. This CDR3 region has 17 residues. CDR1 and CDR2 from the germline V gene are SGDLS and YYNGEE. J lost 5 bases, V lost 3 bases, and 11 bases had no gene match. CDR3 sequence reads: CASSALTSGVRGDTQYF. CDR3 DNA: TGTGCCAGCAGCGCCTTGACTAGCGGGGTAAGGGGAGATACGCAGTATTTT.

This clone was observed once. The rearrangement joins TRBV27 to TRBJ2-1, with 14 bases that match TRBD2. The germline CDR1 and CDR2 sequences are MNHEY and SMNVEV (reference sequence). V was pared by 5 bases and J by 14 bases, with 11 bases of the junction left unmatched. This CDR3 comprises 15 residues. The CDR3 nucleotides are TGTGCCAGCAGTCAGACTAGCGGGGGGGCGTTTAAGAAGTTCTTC. Amino acids: CASSQTSGGAFKKFF.

This clone was seen a handful of times. The chain recombines TRBV19 with TRBJ1-2; TRBD1 aligns across 8 bases. Germline values: CDR1 LNHDA, CDR2 SQIVND (reference sequence). The CDR3 is 14 amino acids. V lost 6 bases and J lost 4; bases outside the gene matches: 7. In nucleotides, the CDR3 is TGTGCCAGTAGGGACAGGGTTTCCGGCTATGGCTACACCTTC. Translation gives CASRDRVSGYGYTF.